The 29 T cell receptor beta chains reported below all come from one sample, sequenced in a study of T cells after yellow fever vaccination. MiXCR, run by TCRdb on the 5' RACE reads, gives a single entry per CDR3 protein. The table includes fewer than 150,000 distinct CDR3 sequences, approximately 7.7% detected once. Sample: CD4+ T cells sorted from PBMCs, taken 5 days after the yellow fever booster vaccination. All receptors derive from a man aged 30-40 years who received the YFV17D yellow fever vaccine.

The sample holds many counts of this clonotype. This chain links TRBV12-3 or TRBV12-4 with TRBJ1-1, with D possibly matching TRBD1 (6 bases). V was trimmed by 1 base and J by 0 bases, leaving 9 bases between them. This CDR3 has 15 amino acids. In nucleotides, the CDR3 is TGTGCCAGCAGTTTAGATGGACAGCTGAACACTGAAGCTTTCTTT. Translation: CASSLDGQLNTEAFF.

This clonotype appeared many times. The chain employs TRBV6-2 or TRBV6-3 and TRBJ2-1; TRBD2 aligns across 14 bases. This CDR3 comprises 21 residues. The V gene end was trimmed by 0 bases and the J gene end by 0 bases; junction bases not matched to a gene: 10. Looked up from germline, CDR1 is MNHEY and CDR2 is SVGEGT. The chain's CDR3 is CASSYSIGLAGGPSSYNEQFF. CDR3 nucleotides: TGTGCCAGCAGTTACTCGATCGGACTAGCGGGAGGTCCCAGCTCCTACAATGAGCAGTTCTTC.

In this sample, this clonotype turned up many times. This chain uses TRBV9 with TRBJ2-3; TRBD2 is a possible D gene (6 bases). The CDR3 length is 14 residues. With 3 bases removed from V and 6 bases from J, the gap between germline ends came to 14 bases. Germline V gene lookup returns CDR1 SGDLS and CDR2 YYNGEE. The CDR3 reads CASSAVPAGDTQYF. In nucleotides, the CDR3 is TGTGCCAGCAGCGCCGTACCCGCGGGGGATACGCAGTATTTT.

This clonotype was found many times. The rearrangement uses TRBV12-3 or TRBV12-4 and TRBJ2-7; D perhaps matches TRBD2 (5 bases). Trimming took off 6 bases at V and 4 bases at J, with 16 bases between the two ends. The length of the CDR3 is 14 residues. CDR3 sequence: CASRSETTGYEQYF. In nucleotides, the CDR3 is TGTGCCAGCAGATCTGAGACTACCGGGTACGAGCAGTACTTC.

There are many counts of this clonotype. The chain recombines TRBV12-3 or TRBV12-4 with TRBJ2-4; D is possibly TRBD1 or TRBD2 (5 bases each). V was clipped by 5 bases and J by 0 bases, with 14 bases between them. CDR3 length: 16 amino acids. For the CDR3, the DNA is TGTGCCAGCAGTGAGCACGGGACCCTAGCCAAAAACATTCAGTACTTC. This translates into CASSEHGTLAKNIQYF.

The table lists this clonotype with many counts. The genes are TRBV7-2 and TRBJ2-3, with D unclear. Deletions cut 1 base from V and 2 bases from J, with 10 bases between. The CDR3 is 15 amino acids. Germline loops: CDR1 SGHTA, CDR2 FQGNSA. The CDR3 is CASSLEGGTTDTQYF. For the CDR3, the DNA is TGTGCCAGCAGCTTAGAGGGCGGCACCACAGATACGCAGTATTTT.

This clonotype was seen ten or more times. This sequence joins TRBV29-1 and TRBJ2-1; 7 bases fit TRBD2. The V segment lost 6 bases and the J segment 8 bases; nucleotides outside the gene matches: 16. The CDR3 has 15 residues. Germline lookup yields CDR1 SQVTM and CDR2 ANQGSEA. CDR3 nucleotide sequence: TGCAGCGTATCACCGGCGGGAGCCCCGCTCGATGAGCAGTTCTTC. Its translation is CSVSPAGAPLDEQFF.

This clonotype turned up a few times. The J gene is TRBJ2-7, the V gene TRBV7-2; 8 bases are a match to TRBD2. The CDR3 has 15 amino acids. Per the germline V gene, CDR1 is SGHTA and CDR2 is FQGNSA. Germline trimming cut 7 bases from V and 3 bases from J; bases unmatched to any gene: 11. DNA for the CDR3: TGTGCCAGCAACCCGGGCGGAAGCGGGAGCTACGAGCAGTACTTC. The encoded protein is CASNPGGSGSYEQYF.

This clonotype was seen ten or more times. The V and J genes are TRBV5-1 and TRBJ2-1; TRBD2 matches at 7 bases. Trimming removed 0 bases from V and 5 bases from J; junction bases left unmatched: 8. This CDR3 is 16 amino acids long. Germline CDR1 SGHRS, CDR2 YFSETQ. The DNA of the CDR3 is TGCGCCAGCAGCTTGGTTTCTAGCGGCCTCGACAATGAGCAGTTCTTC. Encoded protein: CASSLVSSGLDNEQFF.

This clonotype was seen repeatedly, ten times or more. CDR3 in DNA: TGTGCCAGCAGCTTACTTAAGGACAGGGGAGCCAACGGCTACACCTTC. Protein product: CASSLLKDRGANGYTF. The chain employs TRBV7-2 and TRBJ1-2, with TRBD1 matching over 9 bases. Germline V CDR1 and CDR2: SGHTA, FQGNSA. The ends lost 2 bases at V and 8 bases at J; junction bases unmatched: 12. The CDR3 spans 16 residues.

This clonotype has at least ten counts. The CDR3 coding sequence is TGCGCCAGCAGCTCGGCAGGTGGCGGAGCCTACGAGCAGTACTTC. The encoded protein is CASSSAGGGAYEQYF. The chain uses TRBV5-1 and TRBJ2-7, with no clear D. CDR1 SGHRS and CDR2 YFSETQ come from the germline V gene. Trimming removed 3 bases from V and 2 bases from J, with 15 bases in between. This CDR3 comprises 15 residues.

This clonotype was detected many times. This rearrangement joins TRBV18 to TRBJ1-2, with 10 bases identical to TRBD1. The CDR3 length is 15 residues. Per germline, CDR1 KGHSH and CDR2 LQKENI. The ends lost 2 bases at V and 3 bases at J; junction bases unmatched: 3. CDR3 sequence: CASSPGQGEYYGYTF. The CDR3, as DNA: TGTGCCAGCTCACCAGGACAGGGGGAGTACTATGGCTACACCTTC.

The chain carries TRBV7-2 and TRBJ1-5; D not resolved. Trimming stripped 5 bases from V and 4 bases from J, with 12 bases between. Looked up from germline, CDR1 is SGHTA and CDR2 is FQGNSA. There are 14 residues in the CDR3. CDR3 coding DNA: TGTGCCAGCAGCCGCTTGGGAGGGAATCAGCCCCAGCATTTT. This sequence encodes CASSRLGGNQPQHF.

In the case of this clonotype: Given a much more abundant clone one base away, this may be a read error. The V call is TRBV4-3, the J call TRBJ1-5, with 7 bases lining up with TRBD1. From germline, CDR1 is LGHNA and CDR2 YSLEER. The CDR3 consists of 15 residues. The CDR3 loop is CASSVKGGPNQPPHF. In nucleotides, the CDR3 is TGCGCCAGCAGCGTGAAAGGGGGCCCCAATCAGCCCCCGCATTTT.

This clonotype was counted many times. J is TRBJ2-6 and V is TRBV30, with 7 bases matching TRBD1. CDR1 and CDR2 (germline): GTSNPN, SVGIG (reference sequence). The CDR3 loop spans 15 amino acids. Trimming at V came to 5 bases and at J to 2 bases, leaving 6 bases not matched to a gene. CDR3 sequence: CAWSSQGAGANVLTF. CDR3 sequence (DNA): TGTGCCTGGTCGTCTCAGGGGGCTGGGGCCAACGTCCTGACTTTC.

There are many counts of this clonotype. The chain combines TRBV5-1 with TRBJ2-1, with D possibly being TRBD1 (6 bases). CDR3 length: 16 residues. V lost 2 bases to trimming and J lost 0 bases, with 12 bases between them. Germline V gene lookup returns CDR1 SGHRS and CDR2 YFSETQ. CDR3 sequence (DNA): TGCGCCAGCAGCTTCCAGGGGTCCCTCTCCTACAATGAGCAGTTCTTC. Its protein product is CASSFQGSLSYNEQFF.

The sample holds many counts of this clonotype. This chain connects TRBV14 to TRBJ2-3, with 7 nucleotides matching TRBD1. V lost 9 bases and J lost 1; bases outside the gene matches: 10. This CDR3 is built from 15 residues. The V gene's germline CDR1 is SGHDN and CDR2 FVKESK. The CDR3 DNA reads as TGTGCCAGGACGAATGGACAGGCCGGCACAGATACGCAGTATTTT. Protein product: CARTNGQAGTDTQYF.

This clonotype was seen ten or more times. In DNA form, the CDR3 reads TGCGCCAGCAGCCTGATCGTGGGGGGCTACAATGAGCAGTTCTTC. Its protein is CASSLIVGGYNEQFF. The chain combines TRBV5-1 with TRBJ2-1, with D possibly being TRBD2 (6 bases). CDR1 SGHRS and CDR2 YFSETQ come from the germline V gene. The CDR3 spans 15 residues. V shed 4 bases and J shed 3 bases, with 14 bases lying between them.

This clonotype was counted many times. The genes are TRBV7-2 and TRBJ2-7; possible D gene TRBD2, 5 bases. The V end was cut by 6 bases, the J end by 4 bases, with 16 bases between. This CDR3 has 14 amino acids. Germline values: CDR1 SGHTA, CDR2 FQGNSA. CDR3: CASSRAPGTYEQYF. The CDR3 DNA follows: TGTGCCAGCAGTCGAGCGCCGGGAACTTACGAGCAGTACTTC.

The sample holds many counts of this clonotype. The chain recombines TRBV30 with TRBJ1-2, with TRBD1 matching 10 bases. Germline V gene data show CDR1 as GTSNPN and CDR2 as SVGIG (reference sequence). J gave up 1 base and V 2 bases, and 7 bases lay outside the gene matches. CDR3 size: 16 residues. The CDR3 protein is CAWSPLGDRGNYGYTF. In DNA form, the CDR3 reads TGTGCCTGGAGTCCGCTTGGGGACAGGGGTAACTATGGCTACACCTTC. Together with reference TRBV30 and TRBJ1-2, the CDR3 gives the full variable domain: SQTIHQWPATLVQPVGSPLSLECTVEGTSNPNLYWYRQAAGRGLQLLFYSVGIGQISSEVPQNLSASRPQDRQFILSSKKLLLSDSGFYLCAWSPLGDRGNYGYTFGSGTRLTVV.

This rearrangement joins TRBV7-2 to TRBJ2-3; a weak D match, TRBD1 (5 bases). Trimming pared 7 bases from V and 1 base from J, leaving 15 bases between. The CDR3 totals 15 residues. The V gene's germline CDR1 is SGHTA and CDR2 FQGNSA. The chain's CDR3 is CASTLGAGGTDTQYF. For the CDR3, the DNA is TGTGCCAGCACCCTAGGGGCCGGCGGCACAGATACGCAGTATTTT.

This clonotype was counted ten times or more. The rearrangement uses TRBV5-1 and TRBJ2-2; D might be TRBD2 (6 bases). V was cut by 2 bases and J by 0 bases, with 11 bases left in between. Per germline, CDR1 SGHRS and CDR2 YFSETQ. The CDR3 has 16 amino acids. The CDR3 DNA reads TGCGCCAGCAGCTTTTCTGGCGGGGCGAACACCGGGGAGCTGTTTTTT. This gives the protein CASSFSGGANTGELFF.

This clonotype was seen a few times. One end of the junction fails to match germline, which may point to a read error. The gene calls are TRBV20-1 and TRBJ2-1, with 15 bases that match TRBD2. Germline lookup yields CDR1 DFQATT and CDR2 SNEGSKA (reference sequence). The CDR3 totals 18 residues. The CDR3, as DNA: TGCTGTGCTAGAAAGAGGACTAGCGGGAGGGTTAGCTACAATGAGCAGTTCTTC. Its protein is CCARKRTSGRVSYNEQFF.

This clonotype was recorded at least ten times. The rearrangement links TRBV20-1 to TRBJ1-2; tentative D call: TRBD1 (5 bases). The CDR3 loop spans 13 amino acids. Trimming took off 5 bases at V and 5 bases at J, with 15 bases between the two ends. CDR1 is DFQATT and CDR2 is SNEGSKA in the germline V gene (reference sequence). This chain's CDR3 is CSAHTGRQYGYTF. In DNA, the CDR3 is TGCAGTGCTCATACGGGACGGCAATATGGCTACACCTTC.

This clonotype was seen repeatedly, ten times or more. The chain combines TRBV20-1 with TRBJ2-2; D unresolved. The CDR3 runs to 16 residues. Trimming cost V 2 bases and J 3 bases, with 16 bases left between them. CDR1 and CDR2 from the germline V gene are DFQATT and SNEGSKA (reference sequence). The CDR3 DNA reads TGCAGTGCTAGACGCCGAAGGCTAAGGGACACCGGGGAGCTGTTTTTT. Its translation is CSARRRRLRDTGELFF.

In its sample, this clonotype was seen many times. The chain recombines TRBV5-1 with TRBJ2-7, with 7 bases lining up with TRBD1. With V trimmed by 2 bases and J by 2 bases, 7 bases remained unmatched. CDR3 length: 15 amino acids. Germline-derived CDR1 and CDR2 are SGHRS and YFSETQ. In DNA, the CDR3 is TGCGCCAGCAGCTTTACCGGGACAGAGACCTACGAGCAGTACTTC. The encoded protein is CASSFTGTETYEQYF.

In its sample, this clonotype was seen many times. The chain recombines TRBV7-2 with TRBJ2-1; 7 nucleotides agree with TRBD2. Per germline, CDR1 SGHTA and CDR2 FQGNSA. This CDR3 has 15 residues. V shed 5 bases, J shed 2 bases, and the junction held 6 bases outside the gene matches. The CDR3 DNA reads as TGTGCCAGCAGCCCGTTGCGGGAGACCTACAATGAGCAGTTCTTC. Translation gives CASSPLRETYNEQFF.

Remarks on this clonotype: The junction and the germline gene differ at one end; a read error may be behind it. The chain combines TRBV5-1 with TRBJ2-3; TRBD1 aligns across 11 bases. Germline assignment: CDR1 SGHRS and CDR2 YFSETQ. CDR3 length: 15 residues. CDR3 coding DNA: TGCTCCAGCAGCGAGGACAGGGGGCGAGGAGATACGCAGTATTTT. Translating it yields CSSSEDRGRGDTQYF. The whole variable domain, remainder taken from reference TRBV5-1 and TRBJ2-3, is KAGVTQTPRYLIKTRGQQVTLSCSPISGHRSVSWYQQTPGQGLQFLFEYFSETQRNKGNFPGRFSGRQFSNSRSEMNVSTLELGDSALYLCSSSEDRGRGDTQYFGPGTRLTVL.

This clonotype was seen more than once but under ten times. This chain links TRBV5-1 with TRBJ2-5, with unresolved D. V lost 3 bases to trimming and J lost 2 bases, with 5 bases between them. Germline V gene data show CDR1 as SGHRS and CDR2 as YFSETQ. The CDR3 spans 12 residues. The chain's CDR3 is CASSSQQETQYF. CDR3 in DNA: TGCGCCAGCAGCTCCCAGCAAGAGACCCAGTACTTC.